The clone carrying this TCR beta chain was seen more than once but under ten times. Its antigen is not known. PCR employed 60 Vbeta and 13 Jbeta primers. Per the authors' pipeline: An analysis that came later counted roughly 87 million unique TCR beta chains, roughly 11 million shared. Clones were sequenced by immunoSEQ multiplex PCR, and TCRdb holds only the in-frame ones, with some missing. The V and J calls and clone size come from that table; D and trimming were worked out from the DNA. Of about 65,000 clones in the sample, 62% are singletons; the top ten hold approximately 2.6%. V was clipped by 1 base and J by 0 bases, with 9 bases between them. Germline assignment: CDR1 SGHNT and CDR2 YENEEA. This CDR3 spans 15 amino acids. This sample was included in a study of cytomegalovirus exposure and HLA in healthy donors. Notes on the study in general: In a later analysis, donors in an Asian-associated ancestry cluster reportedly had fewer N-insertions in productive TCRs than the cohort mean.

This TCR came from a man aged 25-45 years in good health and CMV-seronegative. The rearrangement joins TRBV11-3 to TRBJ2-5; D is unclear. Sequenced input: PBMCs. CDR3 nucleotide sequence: TGTGCCAGCAGCTTAGGCGGTGCGGACCAAGAGACCCAGTACTTC. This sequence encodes CASSLGGADQETQYF.